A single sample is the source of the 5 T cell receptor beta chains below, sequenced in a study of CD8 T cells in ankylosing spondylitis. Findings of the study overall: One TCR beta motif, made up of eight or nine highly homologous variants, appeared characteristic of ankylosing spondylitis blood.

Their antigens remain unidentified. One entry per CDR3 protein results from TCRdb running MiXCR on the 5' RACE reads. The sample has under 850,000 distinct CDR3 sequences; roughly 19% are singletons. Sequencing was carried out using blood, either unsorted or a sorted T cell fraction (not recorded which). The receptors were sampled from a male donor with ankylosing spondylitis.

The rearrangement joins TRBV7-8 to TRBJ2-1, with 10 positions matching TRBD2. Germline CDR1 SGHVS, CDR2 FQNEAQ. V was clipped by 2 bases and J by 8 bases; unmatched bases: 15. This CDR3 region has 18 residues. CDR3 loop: CASSLRGLAGALRDEQFF. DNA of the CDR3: TGTGCCAGCAGCTTAAGGGGCCTAGCGGGGGCCCTTAGGGATGAGCAGTTCTTC.

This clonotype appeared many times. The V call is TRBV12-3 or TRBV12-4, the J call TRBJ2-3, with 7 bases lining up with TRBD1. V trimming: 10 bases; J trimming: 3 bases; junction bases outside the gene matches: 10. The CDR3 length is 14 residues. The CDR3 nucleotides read TGTGCCACCCGAGGGGGCAGGGCAACAGATACGCAGTATTTT. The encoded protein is CATRGGRATDTQYF.

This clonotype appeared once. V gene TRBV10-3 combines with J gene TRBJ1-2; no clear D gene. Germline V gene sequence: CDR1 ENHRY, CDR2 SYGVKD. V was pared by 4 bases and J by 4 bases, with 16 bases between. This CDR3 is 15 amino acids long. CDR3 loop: CAISAANEGVYGYTF. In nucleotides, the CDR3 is TGTGCCATCAGTGCGGCAAATGAAGGAGTCTATGGCTACACCTTC.

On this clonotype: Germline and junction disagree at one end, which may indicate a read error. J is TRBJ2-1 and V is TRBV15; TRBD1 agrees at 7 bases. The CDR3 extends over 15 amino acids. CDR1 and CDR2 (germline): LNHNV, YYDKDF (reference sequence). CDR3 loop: CTTSRSLGQNNEQFF. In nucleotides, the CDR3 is TGTACCACCAGCAGATCCTTGGGACAGAACAATGAGCAGTTCTTC.

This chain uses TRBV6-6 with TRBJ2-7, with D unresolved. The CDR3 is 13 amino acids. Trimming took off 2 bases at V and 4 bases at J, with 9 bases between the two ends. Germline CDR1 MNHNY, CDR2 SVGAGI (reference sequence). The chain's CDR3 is CASSYGQRYEQYF. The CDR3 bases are TGTGCCAGCAGTTACGGGCAGAGGTACGAGCAGTACTTC.